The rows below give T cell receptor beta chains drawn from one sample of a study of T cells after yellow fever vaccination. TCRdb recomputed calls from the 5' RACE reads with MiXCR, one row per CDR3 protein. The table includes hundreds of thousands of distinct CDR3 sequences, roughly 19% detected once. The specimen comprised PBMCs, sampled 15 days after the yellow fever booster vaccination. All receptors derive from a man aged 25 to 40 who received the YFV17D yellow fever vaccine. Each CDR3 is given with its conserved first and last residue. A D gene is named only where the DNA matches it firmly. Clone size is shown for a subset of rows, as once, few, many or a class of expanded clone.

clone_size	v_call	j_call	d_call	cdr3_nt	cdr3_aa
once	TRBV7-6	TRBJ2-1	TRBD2	TGTGCCAGCAGCTCCGGGGCTAGCGGCCTCTCAGAGCAGTTCTTC	CASSSGASGLSEQFF
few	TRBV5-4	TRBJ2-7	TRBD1	TGTGCCAGCAGCAGGGAGTGGGACAGGGGGAACGAGCAGTACTTC	CASSREWDRGNEQYF
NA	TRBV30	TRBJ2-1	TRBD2	TGTGCCTGGAGTGGGGCGGGAGCCTACAATGAGCAGTTCTTC	CAWSGAGAYNEQFF
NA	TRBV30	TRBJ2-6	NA	TGTGCCTGGAGCCTTTCTATACTGAGCTCTGGGGCCAACGTCCTGACTTTC	CAWSLSILSSGANVLTF
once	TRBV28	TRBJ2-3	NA	TGTGCCACCTCCCCCCGGGACCCTAGAACCGATACGCAGTATTTT	CATSPRDPRTDTQYF
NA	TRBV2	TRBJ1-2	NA	TGTGCCAGCAGTGTTGAAACGAGCTATGGCTACACCTTC	CASSVETSYGYTF
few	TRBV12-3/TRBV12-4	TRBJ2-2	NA	TGTGCCAGCAGTTTAGGGCCCTTAGGGTCCACCGGGGAGCTGTTTTTT	CASSLGPLGSTGELFF
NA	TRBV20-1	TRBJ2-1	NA	TGCAGTGCTAGAGCGGGAGCCGCCTACAATGAGCAGTTCTTC	CSARAGAAYNEQFF
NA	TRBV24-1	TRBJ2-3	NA	TGTGCCACCAGTGATTCGACCCAAGGAGATACGTGGGGCACAGATACGCAGTATTTT	CATSDSTQGDTWGTDTQYF
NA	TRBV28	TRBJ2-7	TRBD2	TGTGCCACCCTACTAGCAGCGGGAGTCTACGAGCAGTACTTC	CATLLAAGVYEQYF
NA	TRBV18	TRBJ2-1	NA	TGTGCCACCTCTGACAGGGAGGACAATGAGCAGTTCTTC	CATSDREDNEQFF
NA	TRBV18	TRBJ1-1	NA	TGTGCCAGCTCACGAAGTTCTCAGGACACTGAAGCTTTCTTT	CASSRSSQDTEAFF
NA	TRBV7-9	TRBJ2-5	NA	TGTGCCAGCAGCCCGGTTTGGGAGACCCAGTACTTC	CASSPVWETQYF
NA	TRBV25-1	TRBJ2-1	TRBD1	TGTGCCAGCAGTGAATCTGTGACAGGGGTTCTCTTGGGGAATGAGCAGTTCTTC	CASSESVTGVLLGNEQFF
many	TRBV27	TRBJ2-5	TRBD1	TGTGCCAGCAGTTTTAACAGGGGGTTAGAGACCCAGTACTTC	CASSFNRGLETQYF
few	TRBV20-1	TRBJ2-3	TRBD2	TGCAGTGCTAGACGGACTAGCGGGAGAGACGTCGCTACAGATACGCAGTATTTT	CSARRTSGRDVATDTQYF
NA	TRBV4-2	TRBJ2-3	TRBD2	TGTGCCAGCAGATCAACTAGCGGGAGTCAGGGAAAAAGCACAGATACGCAGTATTTT	CASRSTSGSQGKSTDTQYF
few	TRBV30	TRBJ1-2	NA	TGTGCCTGGATCGGTGGTGGTATCTACTATGGCTACACCTTC	CAWIGGGIYYGYTF
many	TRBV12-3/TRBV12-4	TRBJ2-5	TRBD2	TGTGCCAGCAGTTTTGGTTCTAGCGGGGGCGAGACCCAGTACTTC	CASSFGSSGGETQYF
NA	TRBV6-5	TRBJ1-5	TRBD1	TGTGCCAGCAGTTACGGACAGGGGGCCTCACAGCCCCAGCATTTT	CASSYGQGASQPQHF
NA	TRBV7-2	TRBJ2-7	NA	TGTGCCAGCAGCTTAGCTAGCGGCGCCTACGAGCAGTACTTC	CASSLASGAYEQYF
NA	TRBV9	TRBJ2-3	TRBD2	TGTGCCAGCAGCGCCCCAGGACTAGCGGGAACAGATACGCAGTATTTT	CASSAPGLAGTDTQYF
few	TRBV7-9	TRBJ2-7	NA	TGTGCCAGCAGCTCTGGCGGAACGCTATACGAGCAGTACTTC	CASSSGGTLYEQYF